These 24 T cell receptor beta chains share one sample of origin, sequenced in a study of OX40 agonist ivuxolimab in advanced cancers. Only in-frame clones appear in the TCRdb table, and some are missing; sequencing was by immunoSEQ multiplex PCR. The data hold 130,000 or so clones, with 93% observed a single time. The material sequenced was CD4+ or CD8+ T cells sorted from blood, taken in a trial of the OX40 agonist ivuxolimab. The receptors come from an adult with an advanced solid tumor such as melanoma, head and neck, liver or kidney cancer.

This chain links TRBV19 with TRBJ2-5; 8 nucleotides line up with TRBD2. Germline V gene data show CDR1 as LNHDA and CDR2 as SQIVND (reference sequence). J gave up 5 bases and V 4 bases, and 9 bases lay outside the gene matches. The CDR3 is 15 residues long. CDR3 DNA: TGTGCCAGTAGTACAGCGGGAGCTCTCGTCGAGACCCAGTACTTC. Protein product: CASSTAGALVETQYF. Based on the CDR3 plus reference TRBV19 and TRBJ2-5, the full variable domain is DGGITQSPKYLFRKEGQNVTLSCEQNLNHDAMYWYRQDPGQGLRLIYYSQIVNDFQKGDIAEGYSVSREKKESFPLTVTSAQKNPTAFYLCASSTAGALVETQYFGPGTRLLVL.

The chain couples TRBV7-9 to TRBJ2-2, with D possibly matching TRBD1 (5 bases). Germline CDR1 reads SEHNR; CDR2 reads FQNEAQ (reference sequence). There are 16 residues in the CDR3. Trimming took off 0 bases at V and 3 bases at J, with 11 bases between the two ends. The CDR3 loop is CASSLAFGADTGELFF. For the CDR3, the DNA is TGTGCCAGCAGCTTAGCATTTGGGGCAGACACCGGGGAGCTGTTTTTT.

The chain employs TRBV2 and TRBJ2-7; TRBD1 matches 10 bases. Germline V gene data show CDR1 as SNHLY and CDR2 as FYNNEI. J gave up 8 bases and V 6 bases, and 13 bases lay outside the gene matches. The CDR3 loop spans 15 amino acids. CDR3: CASSVGGDRGRKQYF. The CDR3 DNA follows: TGTGCCAGCAGCGTGGGGGGGGACAGGGGAAGGAAGCAGTACTTC. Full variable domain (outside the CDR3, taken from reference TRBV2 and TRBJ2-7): EPEVTQTPSHQVTQMGQEVILRCVPISNHLYFYWYRQILGQKVEFLVSFYNNEISEKSEIFDDQFSVERPDGSNFTLKIRSTKLEDSAMYFCASSVGGDRGRKQYFGPGTRLTVT.

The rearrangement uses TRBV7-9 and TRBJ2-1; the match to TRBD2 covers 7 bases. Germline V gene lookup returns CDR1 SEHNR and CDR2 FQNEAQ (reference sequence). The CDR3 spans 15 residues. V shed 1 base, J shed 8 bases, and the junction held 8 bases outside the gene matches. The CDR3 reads CASSLEGLGLDEQFF. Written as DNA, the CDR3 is TGTGCCAGCAGCTTAGAAGGACTAGGATTGGATGAGCAGTTCTTC.

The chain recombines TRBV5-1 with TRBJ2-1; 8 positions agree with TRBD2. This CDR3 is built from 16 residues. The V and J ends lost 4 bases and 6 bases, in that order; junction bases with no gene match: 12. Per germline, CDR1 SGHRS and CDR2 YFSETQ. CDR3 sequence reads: CASSPTSGLAGNEQFF. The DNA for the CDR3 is TGCGCCAGCAGCCCGACTTCCGGACTAGCTGGCAATGAGCAGTTCTTC. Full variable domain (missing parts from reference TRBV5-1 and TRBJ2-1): KAGVTQTPRYLIKTRGQQVTLSCSPISGHRSVSWYQQTPGQGLQFLFEYFSETQRNKGNFPGRFSGRQFSNSRSEMNVSTLELGDSALYLCASSPTSGLAGNEQFFGPGTRLTVL.

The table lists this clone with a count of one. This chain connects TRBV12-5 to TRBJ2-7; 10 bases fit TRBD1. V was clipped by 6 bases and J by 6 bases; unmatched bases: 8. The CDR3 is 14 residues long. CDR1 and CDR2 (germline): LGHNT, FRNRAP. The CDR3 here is CASGSGTGVGEQYF. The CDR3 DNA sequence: TGTGCTAGTGGATCCGGGACAGGGGTTGGCGAGCAGTACTTC.

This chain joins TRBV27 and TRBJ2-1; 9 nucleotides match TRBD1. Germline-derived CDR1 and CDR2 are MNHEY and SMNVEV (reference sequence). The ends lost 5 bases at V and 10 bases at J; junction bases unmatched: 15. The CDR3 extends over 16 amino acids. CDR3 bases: TGTGCCAGCAGTGTAACCGGGACAGGGATCCCCCAGGAGCAGTTCTTC. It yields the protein CASSVTGTGIPQEQFF.

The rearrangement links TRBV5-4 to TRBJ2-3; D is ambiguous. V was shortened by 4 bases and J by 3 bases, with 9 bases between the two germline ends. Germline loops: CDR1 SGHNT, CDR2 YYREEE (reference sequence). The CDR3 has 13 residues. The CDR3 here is CASSTLRTDTQYF. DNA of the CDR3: TGTGCCAGCAGCACCCTAAGGACAGATACGCAGTATTTT. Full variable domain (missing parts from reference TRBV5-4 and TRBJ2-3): ETGVTQSPTHLIKTRGQQVTLRCSSQSGHNTVSWYQQALGQGPQFIFQYYREEENGRGNFPPRFSGLQFPNYSSELNVNALELDDSALYLCASSTLRTDTQYFGPGTRLTVL.

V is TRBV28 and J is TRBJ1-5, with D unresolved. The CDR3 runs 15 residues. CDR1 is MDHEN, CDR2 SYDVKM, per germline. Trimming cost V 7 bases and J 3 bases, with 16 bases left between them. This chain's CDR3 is CASTTILRVNQPQHF. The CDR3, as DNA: TGTGCCAGCACCACGATTTTGCGGGTCAATCAGCCCCAGCATTTT. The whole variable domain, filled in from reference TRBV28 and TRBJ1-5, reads DVKVTQSSRYLVKRTGEKVFLECVQDMDHENMFWYRQDPGLGLRLIYFSYDVKMKEKGDIPEGYSVSREKKERFSLILESASTNQTSMYLCASTTILRVNQPQHFGDGTRLSIL.

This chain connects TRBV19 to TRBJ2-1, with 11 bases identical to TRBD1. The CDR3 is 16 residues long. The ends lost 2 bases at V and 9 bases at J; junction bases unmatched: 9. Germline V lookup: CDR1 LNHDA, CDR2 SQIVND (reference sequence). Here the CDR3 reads CASSISGTGGGGEQFF. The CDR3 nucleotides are TGTGCCAGTAGTATATCCGGGACAGGGGGTGGCGGTGAGCAGTTCTTC. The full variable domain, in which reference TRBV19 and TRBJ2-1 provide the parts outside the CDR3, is DGGITQSPKYLFRKEGQNVTLSCEQNLNHDAMYWYRQDPGQGLRLIYYSQIVNDFQKGDIAEGYSVSREKKESFPLTVTSAQKNPTAFYLCASSISGTGGGGEQFFGPGTRLTVL.

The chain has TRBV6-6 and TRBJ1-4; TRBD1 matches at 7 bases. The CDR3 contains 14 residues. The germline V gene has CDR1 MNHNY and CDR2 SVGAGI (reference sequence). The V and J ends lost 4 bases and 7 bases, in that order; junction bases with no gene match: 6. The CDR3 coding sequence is TGTGCCAGCAGTTCCGGGACAGATATTGAAAAACTGTTTTTT. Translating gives CASSSGTDIEKLFF.

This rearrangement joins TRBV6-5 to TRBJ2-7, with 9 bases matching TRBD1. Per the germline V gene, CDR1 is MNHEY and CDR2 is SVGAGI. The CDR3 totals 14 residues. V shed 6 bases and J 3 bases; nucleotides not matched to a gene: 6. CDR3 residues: CASRRTGAGYEQYF. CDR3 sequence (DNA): TGTGCCAGCAGACGGACAGGGGCAGGCTACGAGCAGTACTTC.

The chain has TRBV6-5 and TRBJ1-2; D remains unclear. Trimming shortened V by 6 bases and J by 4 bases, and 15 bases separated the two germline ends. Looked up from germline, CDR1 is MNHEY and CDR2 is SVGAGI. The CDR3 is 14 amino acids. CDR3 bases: TGTGCCAGCAGCCGCCACAAGGACCTCTATGGCTACACCTTC. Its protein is CASSRHKDLYGYTF.

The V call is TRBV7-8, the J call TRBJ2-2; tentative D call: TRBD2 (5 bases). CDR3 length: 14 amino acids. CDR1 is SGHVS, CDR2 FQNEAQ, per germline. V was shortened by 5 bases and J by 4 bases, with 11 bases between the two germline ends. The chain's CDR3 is CASSPRAVTGELFF. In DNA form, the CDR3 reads TGTGCCAGCAGCCCGCGGGCCGTCACCGGGGAGCTGTTTTTT. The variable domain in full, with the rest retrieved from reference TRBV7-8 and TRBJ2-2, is GAGVSQSPRYKVAKRGQDVALRCDPISGHVSLFWYQQALGQGPEFLTYFQNEAQLDKSGLPSDRFFAERPEGSVSTLKIQRTQQEDSAVYLCASSPRAVTGELFFGEGSRLTVL.

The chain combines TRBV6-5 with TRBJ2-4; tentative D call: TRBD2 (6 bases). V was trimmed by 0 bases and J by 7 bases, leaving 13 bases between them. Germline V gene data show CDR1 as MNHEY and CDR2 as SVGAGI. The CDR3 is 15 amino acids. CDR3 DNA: TGTGCCAGCAGTTACTCGGCGACGGGGGTTAACATTCAGTACTTC. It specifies CASSYSATGVNIQYF.

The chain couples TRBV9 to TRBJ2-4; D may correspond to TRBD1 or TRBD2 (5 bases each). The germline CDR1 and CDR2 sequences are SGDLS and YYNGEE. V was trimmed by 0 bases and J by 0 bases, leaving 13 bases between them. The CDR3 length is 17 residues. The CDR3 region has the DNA TGTGCCAGCAGCGTAGATTCTGGGGGTATAGCCAAAAACATTCAGTACTTC. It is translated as CASSVDSGGIAKNIQYF.

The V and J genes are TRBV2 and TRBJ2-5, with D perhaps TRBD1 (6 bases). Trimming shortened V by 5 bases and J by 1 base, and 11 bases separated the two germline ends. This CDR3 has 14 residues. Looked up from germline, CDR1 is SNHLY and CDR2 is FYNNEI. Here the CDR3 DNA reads TGTGCCAGCAGTCCTGGACAGATCCAAGAGACCCAGTACTTC. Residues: CASSPGQIQETQYF.

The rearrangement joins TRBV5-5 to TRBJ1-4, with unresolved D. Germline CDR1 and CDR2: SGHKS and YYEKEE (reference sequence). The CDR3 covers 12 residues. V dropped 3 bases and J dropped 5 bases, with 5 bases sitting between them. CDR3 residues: CASSWLNEKLFF. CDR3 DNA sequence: TGTGCCAGCAGCTGGCTGAATGAAAAACTGTTTTTT.

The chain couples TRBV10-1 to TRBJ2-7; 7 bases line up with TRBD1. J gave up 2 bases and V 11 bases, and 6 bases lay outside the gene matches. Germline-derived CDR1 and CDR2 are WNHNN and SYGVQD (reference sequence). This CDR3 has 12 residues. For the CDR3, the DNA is TGCGCCCCGGACAGGTCAGCCTACGAGCAGTACTTC. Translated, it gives CAPDRSAYEQYF.

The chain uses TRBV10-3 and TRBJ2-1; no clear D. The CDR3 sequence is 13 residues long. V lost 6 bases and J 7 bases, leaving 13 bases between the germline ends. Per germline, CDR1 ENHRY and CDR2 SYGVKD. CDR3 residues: CAIRGWTENEQFF. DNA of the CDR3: TGTGCCATCAGGGGGTGGACGGAAAATGAGCAGTTCTTC.

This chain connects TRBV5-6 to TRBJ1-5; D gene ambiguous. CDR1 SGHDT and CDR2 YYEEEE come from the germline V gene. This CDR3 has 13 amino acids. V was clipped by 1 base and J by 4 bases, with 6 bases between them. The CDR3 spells CASSLTPNQPQHF. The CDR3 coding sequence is TGTGCCAGCAGCTTGACCCCGAATCAGCCCCAGCATTTT.

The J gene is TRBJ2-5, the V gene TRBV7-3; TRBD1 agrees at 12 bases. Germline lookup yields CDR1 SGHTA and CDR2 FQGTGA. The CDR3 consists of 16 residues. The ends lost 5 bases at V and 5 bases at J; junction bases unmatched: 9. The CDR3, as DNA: TGTGCCAGCAGCCAGAGGGGGACAGGGGGCCGTGAGACCCAGTACTTC. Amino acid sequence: CASSQRGTGGRETQYF.

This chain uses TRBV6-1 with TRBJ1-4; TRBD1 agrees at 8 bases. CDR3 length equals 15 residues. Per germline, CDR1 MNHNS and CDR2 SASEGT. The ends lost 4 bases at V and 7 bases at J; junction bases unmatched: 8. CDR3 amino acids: CASSGTGGLGEKLFF. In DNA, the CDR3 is TGTGCCAGCAGTGGAACAGGGGGGCTGGGTGAAAAACTGTTTTTT.

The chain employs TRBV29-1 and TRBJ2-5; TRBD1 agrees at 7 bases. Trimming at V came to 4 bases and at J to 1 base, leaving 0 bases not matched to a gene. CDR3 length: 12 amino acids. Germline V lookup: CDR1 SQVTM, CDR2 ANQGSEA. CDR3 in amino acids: CSVGTGQETQYF. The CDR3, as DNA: TGCAGCGTTGGGACAGGCCAAGAGACCCAGTACTTC.